The clone carrying this T cell receptor (beta chain) has just one count. The sample belongs to a study of CD8 T cells in Susac syndrome. The CDR3 covers 13 residues. Germline values: CDR1 LNHDA, CDR2 SQIVND (reference sequence). V gave up 5 bases and J gave up 10 bases, with 17 bases separating them. Random hexamers were used to reverse transcribe the RNA input (0.5 to 1 ug). MiXCR, applied by TCRdb to the immunoSEQ multiplex PCR reads, yields one record per CDR3 protein. Of 350,000 to 550,000 distinct CDR3 sequences listed, 85% are singletons. TEMRA cells underwent FACS enrichment and CD8+ and CD4+ T cells underwent negative isolation.

Input material: CD8+ T cells from PBMCs. This receptor was identified in a human donor with multiple sclerosis. The chain links TRBV19 to TRBJ1-2, with D tentatively TRBD1 (5 bases). The CDR3 coding sequence is TGTGCCAGTAGTTCAGGGACGAAAGCCGCCTACACCTTC. Protein sequence: CASSSGTKAAYTF.